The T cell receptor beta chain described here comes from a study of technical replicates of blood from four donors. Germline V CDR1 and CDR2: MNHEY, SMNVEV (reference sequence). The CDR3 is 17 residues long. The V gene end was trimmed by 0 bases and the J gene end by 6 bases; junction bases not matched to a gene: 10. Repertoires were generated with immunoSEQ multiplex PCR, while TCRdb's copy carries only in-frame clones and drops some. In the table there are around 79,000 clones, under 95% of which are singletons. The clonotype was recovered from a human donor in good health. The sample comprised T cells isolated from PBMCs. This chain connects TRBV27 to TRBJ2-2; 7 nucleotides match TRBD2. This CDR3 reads CASSLSGGSFVPGELFF. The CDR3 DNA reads TGTGCCAGCAGTTTATCAGGCGGGAGCTTTGTCCCCGGGGAGCTGTTTTTT.